This TCR beta chain derives from a study of CD8+ T cells in alopecia areata. Background on the study: Treated patients were given 5 to 10 mg oral tofacitinib twice daily. Points from the study as a whole: How baseline CD8+ expansion relates to response remains uncertain (there was one nonresponder). Higher clonality and more expanded CD8+ clones appeared in lesional than normal scalp.

Sequencing used cDNA as its template, made by extracting RNA and reverse transcribing it. Libraries were prepared by immunoSEQ multiplex PCR; TCRdb keeps only in-frame clonotypes and omits some of them. The sample yields about 200,000 clones, nearly 60% seen once. This clone showed up just a few times. No antigen is known for it. The V gene lost 7 bases and the J gene lost 5 bases, with 11 bases spanning the gap. The germline V gene encodes CDR1 GTSNPN and CDR2 SVGIG (reference sequence). The CDR3 extends over 11 amino acids. This sample's treatment: oral pan-JAK inhibitor, 5-10 mg twice daily. The sequencing here drew on CD4+ T cells sorted from blood, taken at week 24, from a patient treated with tofacitinib. This TCR derives from a human donor with alopecia areata. The rearrangement uses TRBV30 and TRBJ1-2; D unresolved. CDR3 amino acids: CAFRTGYGYTF. DNA for the CDR3: TGTGCCTTTAGAACTGGGTATGGCTACACCTTC.